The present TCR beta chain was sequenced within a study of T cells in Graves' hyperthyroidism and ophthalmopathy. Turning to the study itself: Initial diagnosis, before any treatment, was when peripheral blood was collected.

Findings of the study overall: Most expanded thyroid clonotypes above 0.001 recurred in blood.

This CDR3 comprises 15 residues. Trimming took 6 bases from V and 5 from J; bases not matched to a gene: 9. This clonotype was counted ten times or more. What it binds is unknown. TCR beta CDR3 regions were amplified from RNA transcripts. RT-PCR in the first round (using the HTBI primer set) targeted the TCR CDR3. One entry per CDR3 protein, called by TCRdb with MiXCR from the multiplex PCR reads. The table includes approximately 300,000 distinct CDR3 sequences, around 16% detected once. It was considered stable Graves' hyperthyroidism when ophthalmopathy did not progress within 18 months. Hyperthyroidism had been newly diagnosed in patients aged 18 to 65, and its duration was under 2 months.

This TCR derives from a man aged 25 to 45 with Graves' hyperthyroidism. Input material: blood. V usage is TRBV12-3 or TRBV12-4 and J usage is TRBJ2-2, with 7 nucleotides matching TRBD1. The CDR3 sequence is CASSPDPRGTGELFF. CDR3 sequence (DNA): TGTGCCAGCAGCCCCGACCCCAGGGGGACCGGGGAGCTGTTTTTT.